This paragraph reports one T cell receptor (beta chain). Its antigen is unknown. TCRdb's table, derived via immunoSEQ multiplex PCR, lists solely in-frame clones and lacks some. The top ten hold roughly 19% of the sample, which has about 28,000 clones, roughly 84% seen once. This record belongs to a study of OX40 agonist ivuxolimab in advanced cancers. The germline CDR1 and CDR2 sequences are LNHDA and SQIVND (reference sequence). The J segment lost 5 bases and the V segment lost 2 bases, leaving 6 bases of the junction unmatched. The CDR3 has 17 amino acids. Study-wide points: The study found that CD8+ T cells averaged more expanded clones than CD4+.

This clonotype was obtained from an adult with an advanced solid tumor such as melanoma, head and neck, liver or kidney cancer. V is TRBV19 and J is TRBJ2-3; TRBD2 aligns across 14 bases. Sequences were derived from CD4+ or CD8+ T cells sorted from blood, sampled in a trial of the OX40 agonist ivuxolimab. The CDR3 reads CASSILGLAGEGDTQYF. DNA of the CDR3: TGTGCCAGTAGTATATTGGGACTAGCGGGAGAGGGAGATACGCAGTATTTT.